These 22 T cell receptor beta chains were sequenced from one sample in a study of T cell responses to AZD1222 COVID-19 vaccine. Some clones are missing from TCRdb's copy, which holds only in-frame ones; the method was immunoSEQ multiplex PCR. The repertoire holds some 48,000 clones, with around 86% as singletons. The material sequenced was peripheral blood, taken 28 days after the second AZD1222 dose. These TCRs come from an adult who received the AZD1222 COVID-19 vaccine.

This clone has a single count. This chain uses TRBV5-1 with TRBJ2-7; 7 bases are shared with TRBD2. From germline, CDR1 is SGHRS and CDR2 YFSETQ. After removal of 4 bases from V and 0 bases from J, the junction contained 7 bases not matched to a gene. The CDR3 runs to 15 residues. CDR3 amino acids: CASSPSREGSYEQYF. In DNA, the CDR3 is TGCGCCAGCAGCCCCTCAAGGGAGGGCTCCTACGAGCAGTACTTC.

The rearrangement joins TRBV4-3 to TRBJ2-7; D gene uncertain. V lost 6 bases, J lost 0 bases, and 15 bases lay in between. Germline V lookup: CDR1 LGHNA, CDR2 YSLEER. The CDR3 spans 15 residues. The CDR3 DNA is TGCGCCAGCAGGGTTTGGCCATCTCCCTCCTACGAGCAGTACTTC. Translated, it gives CASRVWPSPSYEQYF.

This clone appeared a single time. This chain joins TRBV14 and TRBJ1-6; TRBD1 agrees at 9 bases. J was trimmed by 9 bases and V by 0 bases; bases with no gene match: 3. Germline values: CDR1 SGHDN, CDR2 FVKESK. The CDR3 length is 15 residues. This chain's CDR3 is CASSQETGGFSPLHF. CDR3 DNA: TGTGCCAGCAGCCAAGAGACAGGGGGTTTTTCACCCCTCCACTTT.

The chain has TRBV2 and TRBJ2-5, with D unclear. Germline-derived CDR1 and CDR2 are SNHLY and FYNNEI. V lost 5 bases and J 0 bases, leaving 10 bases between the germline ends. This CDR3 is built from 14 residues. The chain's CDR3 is CASSSSRNQETQYF. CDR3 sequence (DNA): TGTGCCAGCAGTTCCTCTAGAAACCAAGAGACCCAGTACTTC.

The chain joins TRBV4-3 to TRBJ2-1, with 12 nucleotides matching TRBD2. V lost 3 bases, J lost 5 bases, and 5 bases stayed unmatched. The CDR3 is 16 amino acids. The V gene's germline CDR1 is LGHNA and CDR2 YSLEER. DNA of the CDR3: TGCGCCAGCAGCCATTCGACTAGCGGGAGCCACAATGAGCAGTTCTTC. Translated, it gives CASSHSTSGSHNEQFF.

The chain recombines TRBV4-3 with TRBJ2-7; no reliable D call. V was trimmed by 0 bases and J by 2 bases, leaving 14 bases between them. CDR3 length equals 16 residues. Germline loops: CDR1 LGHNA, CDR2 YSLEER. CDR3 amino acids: CASSQDEHPATYEQYF. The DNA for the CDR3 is TGCGCCAGCAGCCAAGATGAGCACCCGGCAACCTACGAGCAGTACTTC.

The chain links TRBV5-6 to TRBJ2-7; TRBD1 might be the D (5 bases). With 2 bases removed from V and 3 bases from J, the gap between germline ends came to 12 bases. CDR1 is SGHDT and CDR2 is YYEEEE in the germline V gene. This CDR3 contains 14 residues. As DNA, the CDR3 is TGTGCCAGCAGCTTTTTGCGCAGGGACTACGAGCAGTACTTC. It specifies CASSFLRRDYEQYF.

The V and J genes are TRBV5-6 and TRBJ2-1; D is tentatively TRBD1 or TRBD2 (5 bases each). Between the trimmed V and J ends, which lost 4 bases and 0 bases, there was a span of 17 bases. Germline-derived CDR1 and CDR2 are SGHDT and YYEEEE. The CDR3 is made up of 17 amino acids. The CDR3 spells CASSGRWGSLSYNEQFF. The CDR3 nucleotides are TGTGCCAGCAGCGGCCGGTGGGGGTCCCTCTCCTACAATGAGCAGTTCTTC.

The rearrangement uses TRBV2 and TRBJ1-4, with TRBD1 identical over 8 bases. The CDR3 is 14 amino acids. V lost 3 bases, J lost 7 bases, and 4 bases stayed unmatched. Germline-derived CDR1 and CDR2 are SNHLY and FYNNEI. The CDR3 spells CASSEAGGGEKLFF. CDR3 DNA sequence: TGTGCCAGCAGTGAGGCAGGGGGCGGTGAAAAACTGTTTTTT.

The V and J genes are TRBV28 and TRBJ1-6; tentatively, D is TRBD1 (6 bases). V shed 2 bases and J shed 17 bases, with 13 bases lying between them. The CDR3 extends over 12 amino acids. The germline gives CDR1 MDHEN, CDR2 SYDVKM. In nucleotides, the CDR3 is TGTGCCAGCAGTTTACAGGGGCAGCTGGTCCACTTT. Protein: CASSLQGQLVHF. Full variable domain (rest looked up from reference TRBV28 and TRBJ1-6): DVKVTQSSRYLVKRTGEKVFLECVQDMDHENMFWYRQDPGLGLRLIYFSYDVKMKEKGDIPEGYSVSREKKERFSLILESASTNQTSMYLCASSLQGQLVHFGNGTRLTVT.

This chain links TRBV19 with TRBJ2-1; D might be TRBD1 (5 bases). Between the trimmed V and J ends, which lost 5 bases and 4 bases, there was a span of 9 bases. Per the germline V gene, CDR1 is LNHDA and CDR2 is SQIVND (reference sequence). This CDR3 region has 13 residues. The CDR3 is CASSSRQYNEQFF. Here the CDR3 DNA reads TGTGCCAGTAGTTCCAGACAGTACAATGAGCAGTTCTTC. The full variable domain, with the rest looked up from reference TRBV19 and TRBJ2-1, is DGGITQSPKYLFRKEGQNVTLSCEQNLNHDAMYWYRQDPGQGLRLIYYSQIVNDFQKGDIAEGYSVSREKKESFPLTVTSAQKNPTAFYLCASSSRQYNEQFFGPGTRLTVL.

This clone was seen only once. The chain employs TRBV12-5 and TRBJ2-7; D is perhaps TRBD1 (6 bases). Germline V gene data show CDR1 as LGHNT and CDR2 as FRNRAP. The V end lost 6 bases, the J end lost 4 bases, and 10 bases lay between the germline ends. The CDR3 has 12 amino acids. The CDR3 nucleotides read TGTGCTAGTGGCCCCCAGGGGTACGAGCAGTACTTC. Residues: CASGPQGYEQYF.

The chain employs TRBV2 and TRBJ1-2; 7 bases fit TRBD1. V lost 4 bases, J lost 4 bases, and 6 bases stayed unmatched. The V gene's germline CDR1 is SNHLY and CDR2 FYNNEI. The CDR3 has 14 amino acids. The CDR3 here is CASSGSGTVYGYTF. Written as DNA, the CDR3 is TGTGCCAGCAGTGGGTCCGGGACAGTCTATGGCTACACCTTC.

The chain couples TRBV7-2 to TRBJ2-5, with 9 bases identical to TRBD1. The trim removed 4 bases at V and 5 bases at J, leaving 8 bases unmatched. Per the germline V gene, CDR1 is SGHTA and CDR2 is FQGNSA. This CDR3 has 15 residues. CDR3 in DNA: TGTGCCAGCAGCTCCGGGACAGGGATTAGGGAGACCCAGTACTTC. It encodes CASSSGTGIRETQYF.

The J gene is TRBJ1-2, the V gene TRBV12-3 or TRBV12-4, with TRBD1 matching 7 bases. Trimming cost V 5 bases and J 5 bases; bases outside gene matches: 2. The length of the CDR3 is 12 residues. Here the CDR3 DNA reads TGTGCCAGCAGTGGACAGGCTTATGGCTACACCTTC. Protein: CASSGQAYGYTF.

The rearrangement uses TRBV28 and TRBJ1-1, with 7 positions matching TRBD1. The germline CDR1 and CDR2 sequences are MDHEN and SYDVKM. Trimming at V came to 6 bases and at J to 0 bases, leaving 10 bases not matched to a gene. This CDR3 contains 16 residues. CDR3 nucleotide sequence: TGTGCCAGCAGGATAAGGGACAGTGGCGTGAACACTGAAGCTTTCTTT. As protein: CASRIRDSGVNTEAFF.

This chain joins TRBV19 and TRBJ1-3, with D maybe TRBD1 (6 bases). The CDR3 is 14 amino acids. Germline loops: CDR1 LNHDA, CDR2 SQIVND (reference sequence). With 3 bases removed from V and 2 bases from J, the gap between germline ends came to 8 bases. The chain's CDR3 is CASSMGGPGNTIYF. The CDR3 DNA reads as TGTGCCAGTAGTATGGGGGGGCCTGGAAACACCATATATTTT.

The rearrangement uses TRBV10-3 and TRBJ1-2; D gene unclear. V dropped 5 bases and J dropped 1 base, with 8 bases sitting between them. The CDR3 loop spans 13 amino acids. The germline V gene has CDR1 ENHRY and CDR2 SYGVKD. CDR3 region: CAISQQINYGYTF. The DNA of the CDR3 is TGTGCCATCAGTCAGCAGATTAACTATGGCTACACCTTC.

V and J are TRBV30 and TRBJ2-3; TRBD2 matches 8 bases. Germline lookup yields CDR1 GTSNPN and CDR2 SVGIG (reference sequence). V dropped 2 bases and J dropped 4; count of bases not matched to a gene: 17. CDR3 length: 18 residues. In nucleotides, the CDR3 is TGTGCCTGGAGTCGACAGCAGGGGCTAGCGGGTTTCGCAGATACGCAGTATTTT. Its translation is CAWSRQQGLAGFADTQYF.

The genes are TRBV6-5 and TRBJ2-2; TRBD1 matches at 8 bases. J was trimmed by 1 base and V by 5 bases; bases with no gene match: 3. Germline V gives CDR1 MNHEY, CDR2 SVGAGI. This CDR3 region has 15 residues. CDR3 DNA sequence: TGTGCCAGCAGTCTAGACAGGGGGAACACCGGGGAGCTGTTTTTT. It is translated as CASSLDRGNTGELFF.

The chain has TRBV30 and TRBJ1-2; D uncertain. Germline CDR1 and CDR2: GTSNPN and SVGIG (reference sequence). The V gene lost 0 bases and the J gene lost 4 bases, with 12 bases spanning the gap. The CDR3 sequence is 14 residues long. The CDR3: CAWSVLTDSYGYTF. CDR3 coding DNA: TGTGCCTGGAGTGTCCTGACTGACTCCTATGGCTACACCTTC.

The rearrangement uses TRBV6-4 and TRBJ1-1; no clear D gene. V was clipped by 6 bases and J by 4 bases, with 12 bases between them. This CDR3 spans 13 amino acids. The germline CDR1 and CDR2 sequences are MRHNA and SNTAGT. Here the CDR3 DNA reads TGTGCCAGCAGACTCGAGGAGGGCACTGAAGCTTTCTTT. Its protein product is CASRLEEGTEAFF.